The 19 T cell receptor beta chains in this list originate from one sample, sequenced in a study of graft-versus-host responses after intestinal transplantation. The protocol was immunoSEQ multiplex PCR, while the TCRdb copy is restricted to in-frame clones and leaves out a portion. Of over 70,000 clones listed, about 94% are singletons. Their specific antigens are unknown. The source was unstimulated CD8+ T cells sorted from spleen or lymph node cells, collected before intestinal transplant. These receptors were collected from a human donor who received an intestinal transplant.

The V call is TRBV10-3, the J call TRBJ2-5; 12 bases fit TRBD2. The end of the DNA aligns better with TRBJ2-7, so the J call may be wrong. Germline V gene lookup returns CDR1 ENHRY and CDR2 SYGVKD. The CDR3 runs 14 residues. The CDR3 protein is CAISVTSGRHEQYF. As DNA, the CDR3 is TGTGCCATCAGCGTGACTAGCGGGAGACACGAGCAGTACTTC.

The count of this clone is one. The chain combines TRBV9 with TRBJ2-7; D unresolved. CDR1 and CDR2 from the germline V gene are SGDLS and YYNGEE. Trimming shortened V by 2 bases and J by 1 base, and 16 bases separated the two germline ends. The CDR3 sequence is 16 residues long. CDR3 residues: CASSVSSLAASYEQYF. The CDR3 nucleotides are TGTGCCAGCAGCGTTTCCTCACTGGCCGCTTCCTACGAGCAGTACTTC.

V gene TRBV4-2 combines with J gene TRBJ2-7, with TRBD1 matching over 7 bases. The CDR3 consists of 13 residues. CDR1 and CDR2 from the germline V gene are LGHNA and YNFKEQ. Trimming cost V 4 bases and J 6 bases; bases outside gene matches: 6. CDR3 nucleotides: TGTGCCAGCAGCCTTACAGGGGTAAGCGAGCAGTACTTC. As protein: CASSLTGVSEQYF.

This CDR3 reads CASSHLNGQGTPSNQPQHF. DNA for the CDR3: TGCGCCAGCAGCCATCTTAACGGACAGGGAACGCCTAGCAATCAGCCCCAGCATTTT. The V gene is TRBV4-1, the J gene TRBJ1-5; 8 bases line up with TRBD1. The ends lost 3 bases at V and 0 bases at J; junction bases unmatched: 13. The CDR3 consists of 19 residues. CDR1 and CDR2 from the germline V gene are MGHRA and YSYEKL.

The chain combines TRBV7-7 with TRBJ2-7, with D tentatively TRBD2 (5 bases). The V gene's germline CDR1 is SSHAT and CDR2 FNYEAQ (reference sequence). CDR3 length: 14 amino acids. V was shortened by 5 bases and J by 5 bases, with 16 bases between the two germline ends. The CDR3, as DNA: TGTGCCAGCAGCCCCGGTGAGGGCCACGACGAGCAGTACTTC. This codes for CASSPGEGHDEQYF.

The CDR3 reads CASSTYTKYYGYTF. CDR3 DNA: TGTGCCAGCAGCACCTACACGAAATACTATGGCTACACCTTC. The rearrangement uses TRBV7-8 and TRBJ1-2; D ambiguous. Looked up from germline, CDR1 is SGHVS and CDR2 is FQNEAQ. V shed 5 bases and J shed 3 bases, with 13 bases lying between them. The CDR3 runs to 14 residues.

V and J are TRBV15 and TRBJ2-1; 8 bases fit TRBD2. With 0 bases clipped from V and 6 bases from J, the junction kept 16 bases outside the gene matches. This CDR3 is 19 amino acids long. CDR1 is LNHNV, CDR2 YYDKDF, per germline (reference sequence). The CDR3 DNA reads TGTGCCACCAGCAGAGAAGGACCACTCGCGGGGGGATCCACCAATGAGCAGTTCTTC. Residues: CATSREGPLAGGSTNEQFF.

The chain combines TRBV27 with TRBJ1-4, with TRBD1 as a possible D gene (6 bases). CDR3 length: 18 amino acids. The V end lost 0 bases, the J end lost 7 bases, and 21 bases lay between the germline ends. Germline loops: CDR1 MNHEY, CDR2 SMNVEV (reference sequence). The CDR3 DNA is TGTGCCAGCAGTTTATCCCTTATTATGACAGGCCCTAGTGAAAAACTGTTTTTT. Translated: CASSLSLIMTGPSEKLFF.

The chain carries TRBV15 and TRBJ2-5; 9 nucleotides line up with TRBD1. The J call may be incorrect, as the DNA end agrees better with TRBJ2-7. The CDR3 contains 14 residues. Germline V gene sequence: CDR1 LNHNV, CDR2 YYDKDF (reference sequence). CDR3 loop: CATSIGTGSYEQYF. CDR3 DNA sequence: TGTGCCACCAGCATAGGGACAGGGTCCTACGAGCAGTACTTC.

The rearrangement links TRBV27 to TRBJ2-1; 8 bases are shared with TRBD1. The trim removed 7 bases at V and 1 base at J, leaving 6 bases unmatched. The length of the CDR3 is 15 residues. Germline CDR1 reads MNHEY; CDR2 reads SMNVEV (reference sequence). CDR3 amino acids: CASILWTGSYNEQFF. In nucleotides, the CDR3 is TGTGCCAGCATTCTATGGACAGGGTCCTACAATGAGCAGTTCTTC.

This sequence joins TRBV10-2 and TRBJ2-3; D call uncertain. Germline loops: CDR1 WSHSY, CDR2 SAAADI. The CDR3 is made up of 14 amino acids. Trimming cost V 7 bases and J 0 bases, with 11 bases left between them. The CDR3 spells CASKAETSTDTQYF. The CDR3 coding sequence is TGCGCCAGCAAAGCTGAAACTAGCACAGATACGCAGTATTTT.

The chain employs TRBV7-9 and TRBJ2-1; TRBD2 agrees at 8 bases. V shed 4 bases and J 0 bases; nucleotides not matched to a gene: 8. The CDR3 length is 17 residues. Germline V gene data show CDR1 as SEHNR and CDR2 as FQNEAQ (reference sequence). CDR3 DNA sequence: TGTGCCAGCAGCTCCTTGGGGGGGACTAGCTCCTACAATGAGCAGTTCTTC. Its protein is CASSSLGGTSSYNEQFF.

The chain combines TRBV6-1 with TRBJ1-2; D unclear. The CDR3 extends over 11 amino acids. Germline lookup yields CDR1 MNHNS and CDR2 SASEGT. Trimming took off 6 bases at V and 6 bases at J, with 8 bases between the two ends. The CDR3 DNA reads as TGTGCCAGCAGCGACTTGAATGGCTACACCTTC. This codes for CASSDLNGYTF.

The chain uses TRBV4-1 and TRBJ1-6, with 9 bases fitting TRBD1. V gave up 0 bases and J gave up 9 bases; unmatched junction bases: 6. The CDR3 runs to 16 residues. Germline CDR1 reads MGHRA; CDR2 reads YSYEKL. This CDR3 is CASSQEYGTGRSPLHF. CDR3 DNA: TGCGCCAGCAGCCAAGAGTACGGGACAGGGCGTTCACCCCTCCACTTT.

Here the CDR3 reads CASSIYSGTYEQYF. The CDR3 DNA is TGTGCCAGCAGTATCTATAGCGGAACCTACGAGCAGTACTTC. This chain connects TRBV27 to TRBJ2-5; TRBD2 might be the D (6 bases). The closer fit of TRBJ2-7 to the DNA end suggests the J call may be wrong. The CDR3 contains 14 residues. Germline V gives CDR1 MNHEY, CDR2 SMNVEV (reference sequence).

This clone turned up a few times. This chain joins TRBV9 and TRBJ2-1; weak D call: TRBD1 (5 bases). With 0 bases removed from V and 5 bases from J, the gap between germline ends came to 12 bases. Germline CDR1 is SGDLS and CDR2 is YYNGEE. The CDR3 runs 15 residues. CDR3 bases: TGTGCCAGCAGCGTAGGTAGACAGATTAACAATGAGCAGTTCTTC. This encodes CASSVGRQINNEQFF.

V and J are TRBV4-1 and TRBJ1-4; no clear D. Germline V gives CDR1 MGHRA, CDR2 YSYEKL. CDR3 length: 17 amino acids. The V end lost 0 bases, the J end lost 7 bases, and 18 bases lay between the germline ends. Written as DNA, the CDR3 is TGCGCCAGCAGCCAAGAACGCGACATGACCTCGGGTGAAAAACTGTTTTTT. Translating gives CASSQERDMTSGEKLFF.

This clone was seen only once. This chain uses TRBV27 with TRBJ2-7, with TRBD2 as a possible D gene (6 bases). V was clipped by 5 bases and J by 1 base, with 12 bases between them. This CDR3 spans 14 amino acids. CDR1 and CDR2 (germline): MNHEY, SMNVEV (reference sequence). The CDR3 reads CASSPGLNSYEQYF. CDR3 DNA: TGTGCCAGCAGTCCCGGACTAAATTCCTACGAGCAGTACTTC.

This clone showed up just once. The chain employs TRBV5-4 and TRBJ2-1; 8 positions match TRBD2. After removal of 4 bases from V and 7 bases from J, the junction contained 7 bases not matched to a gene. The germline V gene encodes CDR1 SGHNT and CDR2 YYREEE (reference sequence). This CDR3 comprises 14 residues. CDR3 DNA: TGTGCCAGCAGCCCTGACGGGAGGGAAAATGAGCAGTTCTTC. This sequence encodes CASSPDGRENEQFF.